This T cell receptor beta chain is from a study of blood T cell repertoires in COVID-19. Per the germline V gene, CDR1 is MNHEY and CDR2 is SVGAGI. V lost 0 bases and J 2 bases, leaving 8 bases between the germline ends. CDR3 length: 15 amino acids. Assay used: immunoSEQ multiplex PCR; TCRdb lists only in-frame clones, some missing. The table shows approximately 330,000 clones, with 85% to 90% occurring only once. The V call is TRBV6-5, the J call TRBJ1-3; D is ambiguous. Material: PBMCs or T cells enriched from blood (not recorded which). The clonotype comes from a woman aged 25 to 45 who had recovered from COVID-19. The CDR3 DNA reads TGTGCCAGCAGTTACTCCGGGAAAACTGGAAACACCATATATTTT. Its translation: CASSYSGKTGNTIYF.